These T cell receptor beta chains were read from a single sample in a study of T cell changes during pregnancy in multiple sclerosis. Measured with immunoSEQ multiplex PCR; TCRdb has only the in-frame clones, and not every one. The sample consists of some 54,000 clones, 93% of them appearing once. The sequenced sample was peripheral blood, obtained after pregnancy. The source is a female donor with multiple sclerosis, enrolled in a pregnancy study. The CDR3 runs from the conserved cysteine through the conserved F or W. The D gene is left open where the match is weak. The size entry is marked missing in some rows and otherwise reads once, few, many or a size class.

CDR3 protein: CASSQVMGPASYGYTF; CDR3 DNA: TGCGCCAGCAGCCAAGTGATGGGCCCCGCCAGCTATGGCTACACCTTC; clone size: NA; J gene: TRBJ1-2; V gene: TRBV4-1; D gene: NA
CDR3 protein: CASSPRGTSGSPHEQYF; CDR3 DNA: TGTGCCAGCAGCCCAAGGGGCACTAGCGGGAGTCCCCACGAGCAGTACTTC; clone size: NA; J gene: TRBJ2-7; V gene: TRBV7-2; D gene: TRBD2
CDR3 protein: CASSVYASDPQETQYF; CDR3 DNA: TGTGCCAGCAGCGTCTACGCAAGCGACCCCCAAGAGACCCAGTACTTC; clone size: NA; J gene: TRBJ2-5; V gene: TRBV7-8; D gene: NA
CDR3 protein: CASRLYGYQPQHF; CDR3 DNA: TGTGCCAGCAGGCTATACGGTTATCAGCCCCAGCATTTT; clone size: NA; J gene: TRBJ1-5; V gene: TRBV28; D gene: NA
CDR3 protein: CASSPTGGEEKLFF; CDR3 DNA: TGTGCCAGCAGTCCGACAGGGGGAGAGGAAAAACTGTTTTTT; clone size: once; J gene: TRBJ1-4; V gene: TRBV28; D gene: TRBD1
CDR3 protein: CASWDRGNQPQHF; CDR3 DNA: TGTGCCAGTTGGGACAGGGGCAATCAGCCCCAGCATTTT; clone size: NA; J gene: TRBJ1-5; V gene: TRBV19; D gene: TRBD1
CDR3 protein: CASSWSSTTPLTDTQYF; CDR3 DNA: TGTGCCAGCAGTTGGTCTTCAACAACCCCGCTCACAGATACGCAGTATTTT; clone size: NA; J gene: TRBJ2-3; V gene: TRBV27; D gene: NA
CDR3 protein: CASSQEYRVYNEQFF; CDR3 DNA: TGCGCCAGCAGCCAAGAGTATCGAGTTTACAATGAGCAGTTCTTC; clone size: NA; J gene: TRBJ2-1; V gene: TRBV4-3; D gene: NA
CDR3 protein: CASSVEGWRETQYF; CDR3 DNA: TGTGCCAGCAGCGTAGAAGGATGGAGAGAGACCCAGTACTTC; clone size: NA; J gene: TRBJ2-5; V gene: TRBV9; D gene: NA
CDR3 protein: CASSLGQGHPANYGYTF; CDR3 DNA: TGTGCCAGCAGCTTGGGACAGGGGCATCCGGCTAACTATGGCTACACCTTC; clone size: NA; J gene: TRBJ1-2; V gene: TRBV5-6; D gene: TRBD1
CDR3 protein: CASSLQGSGHEQYF; CDR3 DNA: TGTGCCAGCAGCCTACAGGGGTCAGGCCACGAGCAGTACTTC; clone size: NA; J gene: TRBJ2-7; V gene: TRBV7-3; D gene: TRBD1
CDR3 protein: CASSDRGGTEQETQYF; CDR3 DNA: TGTGCCAGCAGTGACCGTGGAGGGACGGAACAAGAGACCCAGTACTTC; clone size: NA; J gene: TRBJ2-5; V gene: TRBV2; D gene: NA
CDR3 protein: CASSAGLAGDTGELFF; CDR3 DNA: TGTGCCAGCTCCGCCGGACTAGCGGGAGACACCGGGGAGCTGTTTTTT; clone size: NA; J gene: TRBJ2-2; V gene: TRBV18; D gene: TRBD2
CDR3 protein: CASSATSGRASASGEQYF; CDR3 DNA: TGTGCCAGCAGCGCGACTAGCGGGAGGGCCTCCGCTTCGGGTGAGCAGTACTTC; clone size: NA; J gene: TRBJ2-7; V gene: TRBV7-9; D gene: TRBD2
CDR3 protein: CASGPASLPGTEAFF; CDR3 DNA: TGTGCCAGCGGACCGGCGAGCCTTCCGGGAACTGAAGCTTTCTTT; clone size: NA; J gene: TRBJ1-1; V gene: TRBV6-5; D gene: NA
CDR3 protein: CASSQEGLAGFILFF; CDR3 DNA: TGTGCCAGCAGTCAAGAGGGACTAGCGGGATTCATCCTGTTTTTT; clone size: NA; J gene: TRBJ2-2; V gene: TRBV27; D gene: TRBD2
CDR3 protein: CASNKNRGTYNEQFF; CDR3 DNA: TGTGCCAGCAACAAAAACAGGGGAACCTACAATGAGCAGTTCTTC; clone size: NA; J gene: TRBJ2-1; V gene: TRBV6-1; D gene: TRBD1
CDR3 protein: CASKQGGRNTEAFF; CDR3 DNA: TGTGCCAGCAAACAGGGAGGGCGGAACACTGAAGCTTTCTTT; clone size: NA; J gene: TRBJ1-1; V gene: TRBV2; D gene: NA
CDR3 protein: CASSSYRVARANYGYTF; CDR3 DNA: TGTGCCAGCAGCTCCTACAGGGTCGCCCGAGCTAACTATGGCTACACCTTC; clone size: NA; J gene: TRBJ1-2; V gene: TRBV7-9; D gene: NA
CDR3 protein: CASTHRGTGPGGELFF; CDR3 DNA: TGTGCCAGCACCCACCGGGGAACGGGCCCGGGCGGGGAGCTGTTTTTT; clone size: NA; J gene: TRBJ2-2; V gene: TRBV7-9; D gene: NA
CDR3 protein: CASSPGDLIAGANNEQFF; CDR3 DNA: TGTGCCAGCAGTCCGGGGGATTTGATAGCGGGAGCGAACAATGAGCAGTTCTTC; clone size: NA; J gene: TRBJ2-1; V gene: TRBV7-9; D gene: TRBD2
CDR3 protein: CAWEGLAGGPFSDEQFF; CDR3 DNA: TGTGCCTGGGAGGGACTAGCGGGAGGGCCGTTTAGTGATGAGCAGTTCTTC; clone size: NA; J gene: TRBJ2-1; V gene: TRBV30; D gene: TRBD2
CDR3 protein: CASSDLGF; CDR3 DNA: TGTGCCAGCAGCGACTTGGGCTTC; clone size: NA; J gene: TRBJ1-2; V gene: TRBV7-2; D gene: NA
CDR3 protein: CASSQVWGQRNQPQHF; CDR3 DNA: TGCGCCAGCAGCCAAGTCTGGGGACAGCGCAATCAGCCCCAGCATTTT; clone size: NA; J gene: TRBJ1-5; V gene: TRBV4-3; D gene: TRBD1
CDR3 protein: CASSLSGSGELFF; CDR3 DNA: TGTGCCAGCAGCCTCTCGGGAAGCGGGGAGCTGTTTTTT; clone size: NA; J gene: TRBJ2-2; V gene: TRBV5-4; D gene: NA
CDR3 protein: CASSWTGQGAGEQYF; CDR3 DNA: TGTGCCAGCAGCTGGACGGGACAGGGGGCAGGCGAGCAGTACTTC; clone size: NA; J gene: TRBJ2-7; V gene: TRBV5-4; D gene: TRBD1
CDR3 protein: CASSVGTGGNTEAFF; CDR3 DNA: TGTGCCAGCAGCGTGGGGACAGGGGGGAACACTGAAGCTTTCTTT; clone size: NA; J gene: TRBJ1-1; V gene: TRBV7-2; D gene: TRBD1
CDR3 protein: CASSGTSVERADEQFF; CDR3 DNA: TGTGCCAGTAGTGGGACTAGCGTGGAGCGGGCCGATGAGCAGTTCTTC; clone size: NA; J gene: TRBJ2-1; V gene: TRBV19; D gene: TRBD2
CDR3 protein: CASSPRGREVYEQYF; CDR3 DNA: TGTGCCAGCAGCCCGAGGGGGCGGGAGGTCTACGAGCAGTACTTC; clone size: NA; J gene: TRBJ2-7; V gene: TRBV5-4; D gene: NA
CDR3 protein: CASRLLVADKNTEAFF; CDR3 DNA: TGTGCCAGCCGGTTACTAGTAGCAGATAAGAACACTGAAGCTTTCTTT; clone size: NA; J gene: TRBJ1-1; V gene: TRBV28; D gene: NA
CDR3 protein: CSALTPTEAFF; CDR3 DNA: TGCAGTGCTCTCACTCCCACTGAAGCTTTCTTT; clone size: NA; J gene: TRBJ1-1; V gene: TRBV20-1; D gene: NA
CDR3 protein: CASSTGQSNEKLFF; CDR3 DNA: TGTGCCAGCAGCACAGGACAGTCTAATGAAAAACTGTTTTTT; clone size: NA; J gene: TRBJ1-4; V gene: TRBV5-5; D gene: NA
CDR3 protein: CASSPRTSGRAYEQYF; CDR3 DNA: TGTGCCAGCAGCCCTAGGACTAGCGGGAGGGCCTACGAGCAGTACTTC; clone size: NA; J gene: TRBJ2-7; V gene: TRBV13; D gene: TRBD2